The clone carrying this TCR beta chain has more than one count but fewer than ten. This sample is drawn from a study of cytomegalovirus exposure and HLA in healthy donors. The PCR was carried out with 60 Vbeta primers and 13 Jbeta primers. Clones were sequenced by immunoSEQ multiplex PCR, and TCRdb holds only the in-frame ones, with some missing. The sample holds roughly 100,000 clones, around three quarters seen once. Sequenced material: PBMCs. This clonotype originated in a man aged 50 or older in good health and CMV-seropositive.

The CDR3 sequence is CASREDSNQETQYF. The CDR3 DNA sequence: TGTGCCAGCAGGGAGGACTCGAACCAAGAGACCCAGTACTTC. This chain connects TRBV2 to TRBJ2-5, with TRBD2 as a possible D gene (5 bases). CDR3 size: 14 residues. Germline lookup yields CDR1 SNHLY and CDR2 FYNNEI. V lost 6 bases to trimming and J lost 0 bases, with 11 bases between them.